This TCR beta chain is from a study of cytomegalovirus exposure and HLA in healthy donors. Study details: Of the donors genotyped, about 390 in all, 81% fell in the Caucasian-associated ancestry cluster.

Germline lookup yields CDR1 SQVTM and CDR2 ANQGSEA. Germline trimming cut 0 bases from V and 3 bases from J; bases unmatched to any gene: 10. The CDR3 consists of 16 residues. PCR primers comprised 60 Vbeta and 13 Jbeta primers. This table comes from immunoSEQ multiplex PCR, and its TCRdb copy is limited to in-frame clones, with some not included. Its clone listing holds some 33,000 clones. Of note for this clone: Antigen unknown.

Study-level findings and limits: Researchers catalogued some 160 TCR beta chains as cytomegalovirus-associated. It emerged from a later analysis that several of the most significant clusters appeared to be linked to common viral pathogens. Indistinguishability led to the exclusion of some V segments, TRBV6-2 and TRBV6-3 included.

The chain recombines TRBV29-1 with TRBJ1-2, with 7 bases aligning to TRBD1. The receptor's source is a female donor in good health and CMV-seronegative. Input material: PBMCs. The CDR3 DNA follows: TGCAGCGTTGAAGAGGAGAGACAGGGAGTGTACTATGGCTACACCTTC. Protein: CSVEEERQGVYYGYTF.